This TCR beta chain originates from a study of blood T cell repertoires in COVID-19 (dated by TCRdb to the early 2020s). For the study in its entirety: The collaborator samples originated in the United States, Italy and Spain and spanned the acute and convalescent phases of COVID-19. The material from the prospective study consisted of cDNA or gDNA derived from T cells, B-cell-depleted T cells, or PBMCs. Deeply sampled blood TCRbeta repertoires from subjects exposed to, actively infected with, or recovered from COVID-19 were included in the dataset. A freely available public database, intended as a resource for researchers studying the immune response to SARS-CoV-2, is where the repertoires were released. The samples were drawn from the first 160 participants of the ongoing ImmuneRACE study and from over a thousand subjects provided by 6 global collaborators. Sample metadata almost always included a de-identified subject ID, COVID-19 status, age in years and sex. HLA class I and class II types, where available, came from metadata supplied by the sample provider rather than from assay-based typing.

One collaborating source in Seattle enrolled patients while the patients were actively infected and followed the patients over time throughout the course of disease. The collaborating institutions used their own protocols to collect whole blood in K2EDTA tubes. For TCRbeta analysis, collaborators shipped samples as frozen whole blood, isolated PBMCs, or DNA extracted from either of those sample types. After removal of 1 base from V and 2 bases from J, the junction retains 6 bases not matched to a gene. Reading the germline V gene gives CDR1 SGHVS and CDR2 FQNEAQ. The CDR3 sequence holds 16 residues, the cysteine and phenylalanine included. The DNA shown is the 48-base CDR3, in frame from base 1. The immunoSEQ Assay, a bias-controlled multiplex PCR, was used to amplify TCRbeta CDR3 regions from genomic DNA. The source study handled its data this way. Nucleated cell counts per sample were estimated from amplification of reference gene primers within the assay. To quantify the absolute abundance of each unique TCRbeta CDR3 rearrangement, sequence reads were collapsed and filtered. For each sample, productive Simpson clonality was calculated as the square root of Simpson's diversity index over productive rearrangements. TCRdb re-hosts the immuneACCESS table, in-frame sequences only. Its copies lack some clones; in the studies checked, an unresolved V gene accounts for under half of them, and the cause for the rest is not known. V, J and clone size derive from that table, while D and trimming were established from the DNA sequence. For this sample there are 300,000 to 400,000 clones; roughly 89% appear just once. Clones ranked in the top ten supply roughly 8.9% of the sample.

The paper as a whole reports these results and caveats: Clinical and demographic metadata were provided uncurated, with the amount varying by source and participant.

About this clone: Its antigen target is currently unknown. No much larger clone is present one base from it, and per-base qualities are unavailable.

The TCR sequence derives from a man aged 25 to 40 with COVID-19, enrolled during active disease. Sequencing was done on a sample of peripheral blood. The chain was built from TRBV7-8 and TRBJ2-3, with 7 bases in between that match TRBD2. The CDR3 sequence is CASSLGPSGYTDTQYF. The nucleotide sequence reads TGTGCCAGCAGCTTAGGGCCTAGCGGATACACAGATACGCAGTATTTT.